This entry lists 13 T cell receptor beta chains sequenced from one sample in a study of chemoradiotherapy in HPV16-positive cancers. Libraries were prepared by immunoSEQ multiplex PCR; TCRdb keeps only in-frame clonotypes and omits some of them. This repertoire shows around 1,200 clones, approximately 90% found once; its top ten account for about 3%. The sample was tumor tissue, taken from a patient who underwent chemoradiotherapy. The receptors were gathered from a human donor with HPV-associated anogenital cancer.

The chain joins TRBV13 to TRBJ2-5; D ambiguous. V was shortened by 0 bases and J by 5 bases, with 16 bases between the two germline ends. This CDR3 has 16 amino acids. Germline CDR1 is PRHDT and CDR2 is FYEKMQ (reference sequence). DNA for the CDR3: TGTGCCAGCAGCTTAGGGTCCTCCAGTAGAACGGAGACCCAGTACTTC. It encodes CASSLGSSSRTETQYF.

The gene calls are TRBV30 and TRBJ2-3, with D possibly TRBD1 on 5 matching bases. This CDR3 has 13 amino acids. Per the germline V gene, CDR1 is GTSNPN and CDR2 is SVGIG (reference sequence). The V end was cut by 0 bases, the J end by 11 bases, with 15 bases between. The chain's CDR3 is CAWSVALGQGQYF. CDR3 nucleotides: TGTGCCTGGAGTGTAGCGCTCGGCCAGGGGCAGTATTTT.

This clone was recorded only once. The chain recombines TRBV14 with TRBJ1-1, with no clear D. The germline gives CDR1 SGHDN, CDR2 FVKESK. The CDR3 spans 13 residues. Trimming stripped 0 bases from V and 1 base from J, with 3 bases between. The CDR3 region has the DNA TGTGCCAGCAGCCAAGAGAGGAACACTGAAGCTTTCTTT. Its translation: CASSQERNTEAFF.

The rearrangement joins TRBV28 to TRBJ2-3, with TRBD1 identical over 8 bases. CDR1 MDHEN and CDR2 SYDVKM come from the germline V gene. Trimming took 9 bases from V and 4 from J; bases not matched to a gene: 12. The CDR3 contains 15 residues. The chain's CDR3 is CASSLRDRWPDTQYF. The CDR3 region has the DNA TGTGCCAGTTCTCTCCGGGACAGGTGGCCAGATACGCAGTATTTT.

The rearrangement uses TRBV6-1 and TRBJ2-5; 12 bases fit TRBD2. Unmatched junction bases numbered 10, after V lost 6 bases and J lost 5 bases. There are 16 residues in the CDR3. CDR1 is MNHNS, CDR2 SASEGT, per germline. CDR3 nucleotides: TGTGCCAGCAGGGAACTAGCGGGGGGATCGAGTGAGACCCAGTACTTC. Translated: CASRELAGGSSETQYF.

The chain employs TRBV9 and TRBJ1-6; tentative D call: TRBD1 (5 bases). There are 15 residues in the CDR3. Germline CDR1 reads SGDLS; CDR2 reads YYNGEE. Trimming pared 3 bases from V and 8 bases from J, leaving 15 bases between. The CDR3 DNA follows: TGTGCCAGCAGCGGTCGTGGGGCCGGGGATTCACCCCTCCACTTT. The encoded protein is CASSGRGAGDSPLHF.

A single count supports this clone. The chain is built from TRBV6-1 and TRBJ1-2; TRBD1 agrees at 7 bases. The germline V gene has CDR1 MNHNS and CDR2 SASEGT. The CDR3 is 16 amino acids. Trimming at V came to 2 bases and at J to 2 bases, leaving 8 bases not matched to a gene. The CDR3, as DNA: TGTGCCAGCAGTGAACTGCCAGGGACAGCAAACTATGGCTACACCTTC. Its translation is CASSELPGTANYGYTF.

The sample holds one count of this clone. The chain uses TRBV30 and TRBJ1-6; no firm D call. V was trimmed by 0 bases and J by 5 bases, leaving 14 bases between them. Germline V gives CDR1 GTSNPN, CDR2 SVGIG (reference sequence). The CDR3 runs 16 residues. The CDR3 nucleotides read TGTGCCTGGAGTGTACGTCGCTCGGGGAATAATTCACCCCTCCACTTT. Its translation is CAWSVRRSGNNSPLHF.

Here the CDR3 DNA reads TGTGCCAGTAGGTCGGCAGGGGGTACAGATACGCAGTATTTT. Protein sequence: CASRSAGGTDTQYF. V and J are TRBV19 and TRBJ2-3; TRBD1 agrees at 7 bases. There are 14 residues in the CDR3. J lost 3 bases, V lost 6 bases, and 6 bases had no gene match. Per the germline V gene, CDR1 is LNHDA and CDR2 is SQIVND (reference sequence). The full variable domain, rest sourced from reference TRBV19 and TRBJ2-3, is DGGITQSPKYLFRKEGQNVTLSCEQNLNHDAMYWYRQDPGQGLRLIYYSQIVNDFQKGDIAEGYSVSREKKESFPLTVTSAQKNPTAFYLCASRSAGGTDTQYFGPGTRLTVL.

The genes are TRBV30 and TRBJ1-3; D call uncertain. The germline gives CDR1 GTSNPN, CDR2 SVGIG (reference sequence). The CDR3 is made up of 14 amino acids. V lost 3 bases and J 4 bases, leaving 13 bases between the germline ends. Here the CDR3 DNA reads TGTGCCTGGAGCCGAATCGGGCGCGGAAACACCATATATTTT. Encoded protein: CAWSRIGRGNTIYF.

This chain connects TRBV6-6 to TRBJ1-1, with 8 bases aligning to TRBD1. Germline V gene data show CDR1 as MNHNY and CDR2 as SVGAGI (reference sequence). This CDR3 spans 15 amino acids. Trimming cost V 4 bases and J 1 base; bases outside gene matches: 5. CDR3 DNA: TGTGCCAGCAGTTTGCGGACAGGGCAGAACACTGAAGCTTTCTTT. It encodes CASSLRTGQNTEAFF.

The chain employs TRBV6-5 and TRBJ1-5; D uncertain. There are 13 residues in the CDR3. Per germline, CDR1 MNHEY and CDR2 SVGAGI. Trimming stripped 0 bases from V and 7 bases from J, with 7 bases between. In DNA, the CDR3 is TGTGCCAGCAGTTACTCGAAGGGACAGCCCCAGCATTTT. Its translation is CASSYSKGQPQHF.

The chain has TRBV5-6 and TRBJ1-6, with D possibly being TRBD1 (5 bases). Germline V CDR1 and CDR2: SGHDT, YYEEEE. The CDR3 is 14 amino acids. V was pared by 4 bases and J by 10 bases, with 15 bases between. The CDR3 is CASSGGTLGSPLHF. CDR3 sequence (DNA): TGTGCCAGCAGCGGCGGGACCTTGGGGTCACCCCTCCACTTT. The whole variable domain, filled in from reference TRBV5-6 and TRBJ1-6, reads DAGVTQSPTHLIKTRGQQVTLRCSPKSGHDTVSWYQQALGQGPQFIFQYYEEEERQRGNFPDRFSGHQFPNYSSELNVNALLLGDSALYLCASSGGTLGSPLHFGNGTRLTVT.